The rows below give T cell receptor beta chains drawn from one sample of a study of identifying expanded T cells in peripheral blood. This table comes from immunoSEQ multiplex PCR, and its TCRdb copy is limited to in-frame clones, with some not included. The sample includes around 100,000 clones, about 87% of them seen just once. The sample was blood. These receptors originate from a person aged 18 to 75 in good health. The CDR3 runs from the conserved cysteine through the conserved F or W. The order of the fields is J gene, D gene, clone size, V gene, CDR3 protein, CDR3 DNA. A D gene is named only where the DNA matches it firmly. The size entry is marked missing in some rows and otherwise reads once, few, many or a size class.

J gene: TRBJ1-4; D gene: NA; clone size: NA; V gene: TRBV10-3; CDR3 protein: CAISESTGSYEKLFF; CDR3 DNA: TGTGCCATCAGTGAGTCAACAGGGTCTTATGAAAAACTGTTTTTT
J gene: TRBJ2-6; D gene: NA; clone size: once; V gene: TRBV19; CDR3 protein: CASSIKGHSGANVLTF; CDR3 DNA: TGTGCCAGTAGTATTAAGGGACACTCTGGGGCCAACGTCCTGACTTTC
J gene: TRBJ1-1; D gene: TRBD1; clone size: NA; V gene: TRBV7-6; CDR3 protein: CASSLGTGLATEAFF; CDR3 DNA: TGTGCCAGCAGCTTAGGGACAGGGTTGGCCACTGAAGCTTTCTTT
J gene: TRBJ2-2; D gene: NA; clone size: NA; V gene: TRBV10-3; CDR3 protein: CATGASSSITGELFF; CDR3 DNA: TGTGCCACCGGGGCCTCTTCATCTATTACCGGGGAGCTGTTTTTT
J gene: TRBJ1-4; D gene: NA; clone size: once; V gene: TRBV19; CDR3 protein: CASSISAYRDEKLFF; CDR3 DNA: TGTGCCAGTAGTATTTCGGCCTACAGGGATGAAAAACTGTTTTTT
J gene: TRBJ1-5; D gene: NA; clone size: NA; V gene: TRBV5-3; CDR3 protein: CARSPGRNSNQPQHF; CDR3 DNA: TGTGCCAGAAGCCCCGGACGGAATAGCAATCAGCCCCAGCATTTT
J gene: TRBJ1-1; D gene: TRBD1; clone size: NA; V gene: TRBV29-1; CDR3 protein: CSGKTQGTEAFF; CDR3 DNA: TGCAGCGGGAAAACACAGGGGACTGAAGCTTTCTTT
J gene: TRBJ2-7; D gene: TRBD2; clone size: NA; V gene: TRBV7-2; CDR3 protein: CASKAPGLGSYEQYF; CDR3 DNA: TGTGCCAGCAAAGCGCCGGGACTAGGTAGCTACGAGCAGTACTTC
J gene: TRBJ1-2; D gene: NA; clone size: NA; V gene: TRBV7-2; CDR3 protein: CASSSPGDPGYTF; CDR3 DNA: TGTGCCAGCAGCTCCCCTGGGGATCCTGGCTACACCTTC
J gene: TRBJ2-5; D gene: TRBD2; clone size: NA; V gene: TRBV4-1; CDR3 protein: CASSPGVAGGRETQYF; CDR3 DNA: TGCGCCAGCAGCCCAGGGGTAGCGGGGGGGCGAGAGACCCAGTACTTC
J gene: TRBJ2-7; D gene: TRBD2; clone size: NA; V gene: TRBV7-2; CDR3 protein: CASSTQAGAGYEQYF; CDR3 DNA: TGTGCCAGCAGCACCCAAGCGGGAGCAGGTTACGAGCAGTACTTC
J gene: TRBJ1-5; D gene: NA; clone size: NA; V gene: TRBV19; CDR3 protein: CASTGGYRNQPQHF; CDR3 DNA: TGTGCCAGTACGGGGGGGTATCGGAATCAGCCCCAGCATTTT
J gene: TRBJ2-2; D gene: NA; clone size: NA; V gene: TRBV30; CDR3 protein: CAWSYFPTGELFF; CDR3 DNA: TGTGCCTGGAGTTACTTCCCAACCGGGGAGCTGTTTTTT
J gene: TRBJ2-1; D gene: NA; clone size: NA; V gene: TRBV27; CDR3 protein: CASSLRSRGNEQFF; CDR3 DNA: TGTGCCAGCAGTTTAAGGTCTAGGGGCAATGAGCAGTTCTTC
J gene: TRBJ1-2; D gene: TRBD1; clone size: NA; V gene: TRBV29-1; CDR3 protein: CSVGQDLNYGYTF; CDR3 DNA: TGCAGCGTGGGACAGGACCTTAACTATGGCTACACCTTC
J gene: TRBJ1-4; D gene: NA; clone size: NA; V gene: TRBV29-1; CDR3 protein: CSVVTGEKLFF; CDR3 DNA: TGCAGCGTTGTCACCGGCGAAAAACTGTTTTTT
J gene: TRBJ1-5; D gene: NA; clone size: NA; V gene: TRBV18; CDR3 protein: CASSPSGRGQPQHF; CDR3 DNA: TGTGCCAGCTCACCGTCGGGAAGGGGTCAGCCCCAGCATTTT
J gene: TRBJ1-2; D gene: TRBD1; clone size: NA; V gene: TRBV5-4; CDR3 protein: CASSLGLRTGRSYGYTF; CDR3 DNA: TGTGCCAGCAGCTTGGGTCTTAGGACAGGGAGGTCCTATGGCTACACCTTC
J gene: TRBJ2-4; D gene: NA; clone size: NA; V gene: TRBV20-1; CDR3 protein: CSAITQGIQYF; CDR3 DNA: TGCAGTGCAATTACCCAGGGGATTCAGTACTTC
J gene: TRBJ2-2; D gene: NA; clone size: NA; V gene: TRBV30; CDR3 protein: CAWSWGRNTGELFF; CDR3 DNA: TGTGCCTGGAGTTGGGGACGGAACACCGGGGAGCTGTTTTTT
J gene: TRBJ2-7; D gene: TRBD2; clone size: NA; V gene: TRBV7-8; CDR3 protein: CASSRTSGYYEQYF; CDR3 DNA: TGTGCCAGCAGCCGGACTAGCGGGTACTACGAGCAGTACTTC
J gene: TRBJ2-1; D gene: NA; clone size: NA; V gene: TRBV10-3; CDR3 protein: CAISAEGEQFF; CDR3 DNA: TGTGCCATCAGCGCCGAGGGTGAGCAGTTCTTC
J gene: TRBJ1-1; D gene: NA; clone size: NA; V gene: TRBV23-1; CDR3 protein: CASSRWPMNTEAFF; CDR3 DNA: TGCGCCAGCTCACGGTGGCCGATGAACACTGAAGCTTTCTTT
J gene: TRBJ2-2; D gene: NA; clone size: NA; V gene: TRBV2; CDR3 protein: CASSERRQDNTGELFF; CDR3 DNA: TGTGCCAGCAGCGAACGAAGACAGGATAACACCGGGGAGCTGTTTTTT
J gene: TRBJ1-1; D gene: NA; clone size: NA; V gene: TRBV5-1; CDR3 protein: CASGRVLNTEAFF; CDR3 DNA: TGCGCCAGCGGCAGGGTATTGAACACTGAAGCTTTCTTT
J gene: TRBJ1-1; D gene: TRBD1; clone size: NA; V gene: TRBV6-6; CDR3 protein: CASSREGATNGAFF; CDR3 DNA: TGTGCCAGCAGCCGCGAGGGGGCCACCAACGGAGCTTTCTTT
J gene: TRBJ1-5; D gene: NA; clone size: NA; V gene: TRBV7-9; CDR3 protein: CASSLVGQPQHF; CDR3 DNA: TGTGCCAGCAGCTTAGTGGGCCAGCCCCAGCATTTT
J gene: TRBJ2-7; D gene: NA; clone size: once; V gene: TRBV7-9; CDR3 protein: CASSLAPPDTIYEQYF; CDR3 DNA: TGTGCCAGCAGCTTAGCTCCACCGGACACGATCTACGAGCAGTACTTC
J gene: TRBJ1-5; D gene: TRBD1; clone size: NA; V gene: TRBV19; CDR3 protein: CASTPGQGYNLGQPQHF; CDR3 DNA: TGTGCCAGTACTCCGGGACAGGGTTATAATTTAGGTCAGCCCCAGCATTTT
J gene: TRBJ1-5; D gene: TRBD1; clone size: NA; V gene: TRBV10-3; CDR3 protein: CAIRGTENQPQHF; CDR3 DNA: TGTGCCATCAGGGGGACAGAGAATCAGCCCCAGCATTTT
J gene: TRBJ1-5; D gene: NA; clone size: NA; V gene: TRBV5-1; CDR3 protein: CASSLGQSSNQPQHF; CDR3 DNA: TGCGCCAGCAGCTTGGGACAAAGTAGCAATCAGCCCCAGCATTTT
J gene: TRBJ1-1; D gene: NA; clone size: NA; V gene: TRBV19; CDR3 protein: CASSILNTEAFF; CDR3 DNA: TGTGCCAGTAGTATACTGAACACTGAAGCTTTCTTT
J gene: TRBJ1-5; D gene: TRBD1; clone size: NA; V gene: TRBV7-2; CDR3 protein: CASSLGPGGQPQHF; CDR3 DNA: TGTGCCAGCAGCTTAGGCCCAGGGGGACAGCCCCAGCATTTT
J gene: TRBJ1-2; D gene: TRBD1; clone size: NA; V gene: TRBV30; CDR3 protein: CAWSSPGQGGYGYTF; CDR3 DNA: TGTGCCTGGAGTTCCCCCGGACAGGGAGGATATGGCTACACCTTC